The T cell receptor (beta chain) described here comes from a study of regulatory T cells in long-lasting Graves disease. Study-wide findings and caveats: It was in persistent disease that TRBV28, TRBJ1-2 and TRBJ2-5 were favored. Shared public clonotypes totalled about 2,800 in persistent patients, compared with roughly 970 in new patients.

V shed 4 bases and J shed 8 bases, with 16 bases lying between them. Looked up from germline, CDR1 is SGHDT and CDR2 is YYEEEE. The CDR3 spans 14 residues. This sample's time point: newly diagnosed GD, antithyroid drugs for less than 3 months. From PBMCs, RNA was extracted and then used to make the TCR library. This clonotype was counted many times. Antigen unknown. For TCR beta, libraries came from iRepertoire HTBI primers and Arm-PCR of CDR3 regions. As originally analysed: Samples revealed 60 to 70 TRBV and 15 or so TRBJ segments. TCRdb recomputed calls from the multiplex PCR reads with MiXCR, one row per CDR3 protein. What appears here as the V and J calls and clone size reflects TCRdb's work, not the paper's. The profile covers about 560,000 distinct CDR3 sequences, with about 16% appearing a single time and 12% taken by the ten largest. This same sample was also taken into another study, of T cells in Graves' hyperthyroidism and ophthalmopathy.

This specimen consisted of peripheral blood mononuclear cells (PBMCs), obtained at new diagnosis, from a patient treated with antithyroid drugs. The clonotype comes from a young man with Graves disease. This sequence joins TRBV5-6 and TRBJ2-1; D ambiguous. CDR3 in amino acids: CASSPSGPSDEQFF. For the CDR3, the DNA is TGTGCCAGCAGCCCCTCTGGGCCCTCGGATGAGCAGTTCTTC.